These T cell receptor beta chains were read from a single sample in a study of blood T cell repertoires in COVID-19. The assay was immunoSEQ multiplex PCR, and TCRdb's table has in-frame clones only and misses some. The table has 240,000 or so clones, 80% to 90% seen once. Input material: PBMCs or T cells enriched from blood (not recorded which). The receptor source for this set is a man in his forties or fifties who had recovered from COVID-19. Both conserved end residues are part of each CDR3. The D gene is left open where the match is weak. Size is stated for part of the rows, as once, few or many counts, or as a class when the clone is expanded.

v_call	clone_size	j_call	d_call	cdr3_nt	cdr3_aa
TRBV19	-	TRBJ1-2	-	TGTGCCAGTAGTATAGCCCGACCGGGTCGACGGTACTATGGCTACACCTTC	CASSIARPGRRYYGYTF
TRBV5-4	-	TRBJ1-2	-	TGTGCCAGCAGCTTGAAGGAGGCCCCGATTGGCTACACCTTC	CASSLKEAPIGYTF
TRBV11-3	-	TRBJ2-5	TRBD2	TGTGCCAGCAGCTCACGGGGGGTCCAAGAGACCCAGTACTTC	CASSSRGVQETQYF
TRBV18	-	TRBJ2-5	-	TGTGCCAGCTCACCAGGGCTAGCCGTCCAAGAGACCCAGTACTTC	CASSPGLAVQETQYF
TRBV7-2	-	TRBJ2-3	TRBD2	TGTGCCAGCAGCGCCCCCGGGACTAGCGGGGGGGTATTTGATACGCAGTATTTT	CASSAPGTSGGVFDTQYF
TRBV5-1	-	TRBJ2-5	TRBD1	TGCGCCAGCACAGCGACAGGGGTTGCAGAGACCCAGTACTTC	CASTATGVAETQYF
TRBV29-1	-	TRBJ2-1	TRBD2	TGCAGCGTTGAGGGTACTAGCGGGGCCCACTCCTACAATGAGCAGTTCTTC	CSVEGTSGAHSYNEQFF
TRBV6-5	once	TRBJ2-2	-	TGTGCCAGCAGTTCAGGGGCGAACACCGGGGAGCTGTTTTTT	CASSSGANTGELFF
TRBV29-1	-	TRBJ2-6	TRBD2	TGCAGCGTTCAGACTAGCGGGAGGTTTTGGTCTGGGGCCAACGTCCTGACTTTC	CSVQTSGRFWSGANVLTF
TRBV5-1	-	TRBJ1-6	TRBD1	TGCGCCAGCAGCCGGACAGGGACGTCTTTGGAATCACCCCTCCACTTT	CASSRTGTSLESPLHF
TRBV24-1	-	TRBJ2-3	TRBD1	TGTGCCACCGGGGACAGGTACACAGATACGCAGTATTTT	CATGDRYTDTQYF
TRBV4-2	-	TRBJ2-3	TRBD2	TGTGCCAGCAGCCAAAAAACTAGCGGGGGCAGCACAGATACGCAGTATTTT	CASSQKTSGGSTDTQYF
TRBV6-1	-	TRBJ1-4	-	TGTGCCAGCAGTGAACCCGGCAGGCCGAATGAAAAACTGTTTTTT	CASSEPGRPNEKLFF
TRBV19	-	TRBJ2-5	TRBD1	TGTGCCAGTAGTATAGATTATGGGACAGAAGAGACCCAGTACTTC	CASSIDYGTEETQYF
TRBV19	-	TRBJ1-1	-	TGTGCCAGTAGTATGAGGGGGGGCGGCACTGAAGCTTTCTTT	CASSMRGGGTEAFF
TRBV12-5	-	TRBJ1-5	TRBD1	TGTGCTAGTGGTTTCGGGACAGCTAATAGCAATCAGCCCCAGCATTTT	CASGFGTANSNQPQHF
TRBV18	-	TRBJ2-1	-	TGTGCCAGCTCACCTATTCGGGGTGGGAATGAGCAGTTCTTC	CASSPIRGGNEQFF
TRBV6-5	-	TRBJ2-4	TRBD1	TGTGCCAGCAGGAGGACAGGGCCGTCCAAAAACATTCAGTACTTC	CASRRTGPSKNIQYF
TRBV7-2	once	TRBJ1-5	TRBD1	TGTGCCAGCAGCTTAGGGTATAGGACAGGGAAGAATCAGCCCCAGCATTTT	CASSLGYRTGKNQPQHF
TRBV6-5	-	TRBJ1-4	TRBD1	TGTGCCAGCAGTTACTCCAGGGGGTTTGATGAAAAACTGTTTTTT	CASSYSRGFDEKLFF
TRBV30	-	TRBJ1-5	-	TGTGCCTGGAGTTTCAGCCAGGAGGGCCCCCAGCATTTT	CAWSFSQEGPQHF
TRBV4-2	-	TRBJ2-4	TRBD1	TGTGCCAGCAGCCAAGGACAGGGGATGGCCAAAAACATTCAGTACTTC	CASSQGQGMAKNIQYF
TRBV7-2	-	TRBJ2-7	TRBD1	TGTGCCAGCAGCTTAGTCGGGACAGGGTCCTACGAGCAGTACTTC	CASSLVGTGSYEQYF
TRBV5-1	once	TRBJ2-7	TRBD1	TGCGCCAGCAGCCGGATTCCGGGGACAGGATCCTACGAGCAGTACTTC	CASSRIPGTGSYEQYF
TRBV13	-	TRBJ1-6	-	TGTGCCAGCAGCTTAGGTCCGAATTCACCCCTCCACTTT	CASSLGPNSPLHF
TRBV27	-	TRBJ1-5	-	TGTGCCAGCAGCGAGGGTAGCAATCAGCCCCAGCATTTT	CASSEGSNQPQHF